One sample yielded the 32 T cell receptor beta chains listed below, sequenced in a study of CD8+CD57+ T cells in acquired aplastic anemia. TCR beta VDJ and CDR3 profiles were obtained from a genomic DNA template. TCRdb itself ran the reads through MiXCR, one entry per CDR3 protein. The top ten clones hold more than 3.5% of a sample with hundreds of thousands of distinct CDR3 sequences, around 72% of them seen once. Sequenced material: sorted CD4+, CD8+, or CD8+CD57+ T cells (not recorded which) from PBMCs. These TCRs come from a human donor in good health, serving as a control.

The J gene is TRBJ2-1, the V gene TRBV5-1; TRBD1 agrees at 7 bases. CDR3 size: 15 residues. Germline V gene data show CDR1 as SGHRS and CDR2 as YFSETQ. J gave up 4 bases and V 0 bases, and 4 bases lay outside the gene matches. In DNA form, the CDR3 reads TGCGCCAGCAGCTTGGGACAGGGACCTTACAATGAGCAGTTCTTC. Translated, it gives CASSLGQGPYNEQFF.

This chain joins TRBV2 and TRBJ1-1; 7 bases fit TRBD1. The CDR3 consists of 14 residues. With 3 bases clipped from V and 1 base from J, the junction kept 2 bases outside the gene matches. In germline, CDR1 is SNHLY, CDR2 FYNNEI. CDR3 sequence: CASSEGTANTEAFF. DNA of the CDR3: TGTGCCAGCAGTGAGGGGACAGCGAACACTGAAGCTTTCTTT.

Of note for this clonotype: The junction and the germline gene differ at one end; a read error may be behind it. The chain recombines TRBV7-2 with TRBJ1-2; TRBD1 might be the D (6 bases). The CDR3 length is 12 residues. In germline, CDR1 is SGHTA, CDR2 FQGNSA. CDR3 residues: CASSWDTDGEAF. The CDR3 DNA sequence: TGTGCCAGCAGTTGGGACACAGATGGCGAAGCTTTC.

The chain couples TRBV7-6 to TRBJ1-1, with 7 bases matching TRBD1. The CDR3 spans 16 residues. With V trimmed by 6 bases and J by 5 bases, 15 bases remained unmatched. From germline, CDR1 is SGHVS and CDR2 FNYEAQ. CDR3 coding DNA: TGTGCCAGCAGTGAGGGGCTGACAGGGTTCCATACTGAAGCTTTCTTT. Translated, it gives CASSEGLTGFHTEAFF. The full variable domain, rest sourced from reference TRBV7-6 and TRBJ1-1, is GAGVSQSPRYKVTKRGQDVALRCDPISGHVSLYWYRQALGQGPEFLTYFNYEAQQDKSGLPNDRFSAERPEGSISTLTIQRTEQRDSAMYRCASSEGLTGFHTEAFFGQGTRLTVV.

Details on this clonotype: The CDR3 ends on some other residue instead of the conserved phenylalanine or tryptophan, so this is likely a read error. The limits of the CDR3 on the DNA are not certain, so only TCRdb's listed CDR3 is given. V and J are TRBV7-2 and TRBJ2-3; the table's D call, TRBD1, has no DNA check behind it. The CDR3 has 13 residues if both end residues are counted. Per germline, CDR1 SGHTA and CDR2 FQGNSA. The CDR3 loop is CASSPTGSEDQPQ.

The chain recombines TRBV5-1 with TRBJ1-5, with TRBD1 identical over 7 bases. This CDR3 spans 16 amino acids. The germline CDR1 and CDR2 sequences are SGHRS and YFSETQ. V trimming: 4 bases; J trimming: 4 bases; junction bases outside the gene matches: 11. CDR3 amino acids: CASSMGQPDTNQPQHF. CDR3 DNA: TGCGCCAGCAGCATGGGACAGCCAGATACAAATCAGCCCCAGCATTTT.

Concerning this clonotype itself: This CDR3 fails to terminate in the conserved phenylalanine or tryptophan, so it likely reflects a read error. It is unclear where the CDR3 begins or ends on the DNA, so no DNA is shown, and the CDR3 is as TCRdb lists it. The J gene is TRBJ1-2, the V gene TRBV15; no check of the table's D call, TRBD1, against the DNA was made. The CDR3 region is 16 residues in length, termini included. Germline CDR1 is LNHNV and CDR2 is YYDKDF (reference sequence). The chain's CDR3 is CATSINGTSADYGYGQ.

This chain joins TRBV7-2 and TRBJ1-4; no clear D gene. The CDR3 is 14 residues long. CDR1 is SGHTA and CDR2 is FQGNSA in the germline V gene. V gave up 4 bases and J gave up 4 bases, with 10 bases separating them. This CDR3 reads CASSSSRDNEKLFF. The CDR3 DNA reads TGTGCCAGCAGCTCGAGTCGGGATAATGAAAAACTGTTTTTT.

The rearrangement links TRBV7-2 to TRBJ1-5; TRBD1 aligns across 8 bases. The V gene's germline CDR1 is SGHTA and CDR2 FQGNSA. V lost 8 bases and J lost 0; bases outside the gene matches: 3. The CDR3 contains 14 residues. The CDR3 DNA reads as TGTGCCAGCTCTGGGACAGGTAGCAATCAGCCCCAGCATTTT. It translates to CASSGTGSNQPQHF.

This clonotype has a single count. This rearrangement joins TRBV12-3 or TRBV12-4 to TRBJ1-5; 7 nucleotides line up with TRBD1. This CDR3 region has 15 residues. Unmatched junction bases numbered 8, after V lost 5 bases and J lost 4 bases. CDR3 sequence reads: CASSPSQGRNQPQHF. CDR3 nucleotide sequence: TGTGCCAGCAGTCCTTCACAGGGGCGGAATCAGCCCCAGCATTTT.

This clonotype appeared a few times. The CDR3 ends on some other residue instead of the conserved phenylalanine or tryptophan, so this is likely a read error. It is unclear where the CDR3 begins or ends on the DNA, so no DNA is shown, and the CDR3 is as TCRdb lists it. The V and J genes are TRBV19 and TRBJ2-6. Including both end residues, the CDR3 is 8 amino acids long. Germline V lookup: CDR1 LNHDA, CDR2 SQIVND (reference sequence). The CDR3 loop reads CASSMRTS.

With regard to this clonotype: At one end, the junction sequence differs from germline, possibly due to a read error. The chain is built from TRBV7-9 and TRBJ1-6; D is unresolved. CDR1 is SEHNR, CDR2 FQNEAQ, per germline (reference sequence). There are 15 residues in the CDR3. This CDR3 is CASSGRETYNSPLHF. CDR3 nucleotide sequence: TGTGCCAGCAGCGGGAGGGAGACCTATAATTCCCCCCTCCACTTT.

This clonotype occurred many times. The chain joins TRBV10-3 to TRBJ2-5; tentatively, D is TRBD1 or TRBD2 (6 bases each). Between the trimmed V and J ends, which lost 7 bases and 0 bases, there was a span of 12 bases. The germline V gene has CDR1 ENHRY and CDR2 SYGVKD. The CDR3 covers 14 residues. The CDR3 DNA sequence: TGTGCCATCAAAGGGGGGTCGTACCAAGAGACCCAGTACTTC. Translation: CAIKGGSYQETQYF.

Concerning this clonotype: Germline and junction disagree at one end, which may indicate a read error. The chain recombines TRBV10-1 with TRBJ1-1; unclear D gene. This CDR3 is built from 14 residues. Looked up from germline, CDR1 is WNHNN and CDR2 is SYGVQD (reference sequence). DNA of the CDR3: TGCGCCAGCAGTGAGTCGGGCGGAAACACTGTAGCTTTCTTT. Translation: CASSESGGNTVAFF.

In regard to this clonotype: Germline is not matched at one junction end, which may reflect a read error. The chain recombines TRBV5-1 with TRBJ2-3; D assignment may be TRBD1 or TRBD2 (5 bases each). The CDR3 sequence is 13 residues long. Germline CDR1 reads SGHRS; CDR2 reads YFSETQ. CDR3 sequence (DNA): TGCGCTAGCAGCAAGCTGGGACCAGATACGCAGTATTTT. It encodes CASSKLGPDTQYF. Supplemented by reference TRBV5-1 and TRBJ2-3, the full variable domain reads KAGVTQTPRYLIKTRGQQVTLSCSPISGHRSVSWYQQTPGQGLQFLFEYFSETQRNKGNFPGRFSGRQFSNSRSEMNVSTLELGDSALYLCASSKLGPDTQYFGPGTRLTVL.

The chain uses TRBV12-3 or TRBV12-4 and TRBJ2-1; weak D call: TRBD2 (5 bases). The CDR3 has 13 residues. The V gene lost 5 bases and the J gene lost 5 bases, with 10 bases spanning the gap. The CDR3 DNA reads TGTGCCAGCAGTGGACTGATTGACAATGAGCAGTTCTTC. It encodes CASSGLIDNEQFF.

Comments on this clonotype: Being one base from a much bigger clone, this may be a read error. Here the CDR3 omits its conserved ending phenylalanine or tryptophan, so a read error is the likely source. The CDR3 sequence is CASSSGTSGGAGTDTQYL. In DNA form, the CDR3 reads TGTGCCAGCAGCTCCGGGACTAGCGGGGGGGCGGGCACAGATACGCAGTATCTT. This rearrangement joins TRBV5-5 to TRBJ2-3, with 16 positions matching TRBD2. Looked up from germline, CDR1 is SGHKS and CDR2 is YYEKEE (reference sequence). The J segment lost 1 base and the V segment lost 3 bases, leaving 5 bases of the junction unmatched. This CDR3 has 18 residues.

The V call is TRBV7-2, the J call TRBJ1-2; the match to TRBD1 covers 9 bases. Germline CDR1 is SGHTA and CDR2 is FQGNSA. With 0 bases clipped from V and 8 bases from J, the junction kept 7 bases outside the gene matches. CDR3 length equals 15 residues. The chain's CDR3 is CASSLAGQGSRGYTF. CDR3 coding DNA: TGTGCCAGCAGCTTAGCGGGACAGGGCTCTCGGGGCTACACCTTC.

The rearrangement joins TRBV5-5 to TRBJ2-2, with D uncertain. The CDR3 extends over 14 amino acids. Trimming removed 5 bases at V and 5 bases at J, with 13 bases between. Germline CDR1 SGHKS, CDR2 YYEKEE (reference sequence). The CDR3 nucleotides are TGTGCCAGCAGGGTAGGATACAAAACCGGGGAGCTGTTTTTT. As protein: CASRVGYKTGELFF.

To note about this clonotype: A read error may be the cause here, since a much bigger clone is one base away. In DNA, the CDR3 is TGTGCCAGCAGCCGGGTCGCAGGGGCGGGTGGCTACACCTTC. Its translation: CASSRVAGAGGYTF. The chain joins TRBV3-1 to TRBJ1-2; a possible D gene is TRBD1 (6 bases). The CDR3 extends over 14 amino acids. CDR1 is LGHDT and CDR2 is YNNKEL in the germline V gene (reference sequence). V was cut by 4 bases and J by 7 bases, with 16 bases left in between. Full variable domain (outside the CDR3, taken from reference TRBV3-1 and TRBJ1-2): DTAVSQTPKYLVTQMGNDKSIKCEQNLGHDTMYWYKQDSKKFLKIMFSYNNKELIINETVPNRFSPKSPDKAHLNLHINSLELGDSAVYFCASSRVAGAGGYTFGSGTRLTVV.

This clonotype was found a few times. The rearrangement uses TRBV7-2 and TRBJ2-1; D unclear. Germline V gene data show CDR1 as SGHTA and CDR2 as FQGNSA. This CDR3 region has 11 residues. Trimming took off 6 bases at V and 6 bases at J, with 6 bases between the two ends. The CDR3 DNA reads TGTGCCAGCAGTGAAGGCAATGAGCAGTTCTTC. It codes for CASSEGNEQFF.

Notes on this clonotype: Because the CDR3 is missing its conserved closing phenylalanine or tryptophan, this is likely a read error. Because the CDR3's place on the DNA is in doubt, the DNA is left out and the CDR3 is given as listed by TCRdb. This chain uses TRBV9 with TRBJ1-5; the DNA was not used to check the table's D call, TRBD1. The germline gives CDR1 SGDLS, CDR2 YYNGEE. The CDR3 numbers 13 amino acids, ends counted. CDR3 sequence reads: CASSEDSRGPPRV.

This chain uses TRBV7-6 with TRBJ2-2; D possibly corresponds to TRBD2 (6 bases). Germline V gene data show CDR1 as SGHVS and CDR2 as FNYEAQ. V dropped 1 base and J dropped 17 bases, with 23 bases sitting between them. This CDR3 spans 15 amino acids. The CDR3 DNA reads TGTGCCAGCAGCTTAGAGGTTACGGGGGTGGGCTACACCTTTTTT. This sequence encodes CASSLEVTGVGYTFF. Combining the CDR3 with reference TRBV7-6 and TRBJ2-2 gives the whole variable domain GAGVSQSPRYKVTKRGQDVALRCDPISGHVSLYWYRQALGQGPEFLTYFNYEAQQDKSGLPNDRFSAERPEGSISTLTIQRTEQRDSAMYRCASSLEVTGVGYTFFGEGSRLTVL.

About this clonotype itself: One junction end does not reproduce the germline sequence, and a read error may be involved. J is TRBJ1-1 and V is TRBV7-2, with 9 bases aligning to TRBD1. CDR1 and CDR2 (germline): SGHTA, FQGNSA. The CDR3 contains 14 residues. CDR3 protein: CASSLGQGGTGGLF. The CDR3 nucleotides read TGTGCCAGCAGCTTGGGACAGGGAGGCACCGGAGGGCTGTTT.

This clonotype has just one count. This chain joins TRBV12-5 and TRBJ1-2; no reliable D call. The CDR3 sequence is 15 residues long. Germline V gene data show CDR1 as LGHNT and CDR2 as FRNRAP. The chain's CDR3 is CASRSKTGSNYGYTF. For the CDR3, the DNA is TGTGCCAGCAGATCGAAAACGGGTAGTAACTATGGCTACACCTTC.

The chain couples TRBV20-1 to TRBJ2-2; D is perhaps TRBD1 (5 bases). Trimming pared 2 bases from V and 6 bases from J, leaving 10 bases between. CDR3 length: 13 residues. CDR1 is DFQATT and CDR2 is SNEGSKA in the germline V gene (reference sequence). The CDR3 is CSARPSGSGELFF. As DNA, the CDR3 is TGCAGTGCTAGACCCTCAGGGTCCGGGGAGCTGTTTTTT.

The table lists this clonotype with many counts. V usage is TRBV30 and J usage is TRBJ1-3; no clear D. The CDR3 has 13 residues. Germline V gene data show CDR1 as GTSNPN and CDR2 as SVGIG (reference sequence). V shed 2 bases and J shed 0 bases, with 5 bases lying between them. The CDR3 sequence: CAWSLNSGNTIYF. The DNA for the CDR3 is TGTGCCTGGAGTCTCAACTCTGGAAACACCATATATTTT.

The chain is built from TRBV5-1 and TRBJ1-2; TRBD1 is a possible D gene (5 bases). The CDR3 totals 13 residues. Germline V gives CDR1 SGHRS, CDR2 YFSETQ. The V gene lost 0 bases and the J gene lost 7 bases, with 10 bases spanning the gap. In nucleotides, the CDR3 is TGCGCCAGCAGCTTGGAGCCCGGGGGTGGCTACACCTTC. Protein: CASSLEPGGGYTF.

This clonotype has more than one count but fewer than ten. V gene TRBV29-1 combines with J gene TRBJ2-7, with a possible D match to TRBD1 (6 bases). V lost 4 bases and J 8 bases, leaving 21 bases between the germline ends. Germline CDR1 SQVTM, CDR2 ANQGSEA. The CDR3 totals 14 residues. CDR3 in amino acids: CSVGLDPSGTKQYF. CDR3 nucleotide sequence: TGCAGCGTTGGCTTGGATCCCTCCGGGACAAAGCAGTACTTC.

This clonotype occurred many times. The rearrangement uses TRBV12-3 or TRBV12-4 and TRBJ2-7; 7 bases are a match to TRBD2. The length of the CDR3 is 13 residues. J was trimmed by 3 bases and V by 6 bases; bases with no gene match: 5. The CDR3 reads CASSGSGGYEQYF. The CDR3 nucleotides read TGTGCCAGCAGCGGTTCGGGAGGCTACGAGCAGTACTTC.

This chain joins TRBV2 and TRBJ2-7; D is unclear. The CDR3 consists of 11 residues. V was cut by 8 bases and J by 4 bases, with 9 bases left in between. The germline V gene has CDR1 SNHLY and CDR2 FYNNEI. This chain's CDR3 is CASAMTYEQYV. CDR3 in DNA: TGTGCCAGCGCGATGACGTACGAGCAGTACGTC.

The chain links TRBV2 to TRBJ2-1; 9 bases match TRBD2. Trimming at V came to 5 bases and at J to 14 bases, leaving 16 bases not matched to a gene. This CDR3 is built from 15 residues. Germline V gene lookup returns CDR1 SNHLY and CDR2 FYNNEI. The CDR3 region has the DNA TGTGCCAGCAGTCCGGCAAGCGGGGGGAGAAGGGAGGAGTTCTTC. This encodes CASSPASGGRREEFF.